This T cell receptor beta chain derives from a study of T cells after posttransplantation cyclophosphamide. Cells defined as naive were viable CD3+CD4+ or CD3+CD8+ and CCR7+CD45RA+CD45RO-CD95-CD27+CD28+. TCRdb keeps only in-frame clones here, not all; method: immunoSEQ multiplex PCR. The repertoire holds about 20,000 clones, with 95% to 98% as singletons. The source is a man in his forties in good health, CMV-negative, and a related stem cell transplant donor. Sample: naive CD4+ T cells sorted from PBMCs.

This CDR3 is CASSQRLAVNTGELFF. Here the CDR3 DNA reads TGTGCCAGCAGCCAACGATTAGCGGTTAACACCGGGGAGCTGTTTTTT. The chain joins TRBV14 to TRBJ2-2; D perhaps matches TRBD2 (6 bases). The V end lost 2 bases, the J end lost 2 bases, and 12 bases lay between the germline ends. This CDR3 region has 16 residues. Germline CDR1 is SGHDN and CDR2 is FVKESK.